These 5 T cell receptor beta chains were sequenced from one sample in a study of CD8 T cells in Susac syndrome. The RNA input was about 0.45 to 1 ug, and it was reverse transcribed with random hexamers. TCRdb re-called the immunoSEQ multiplex PCR reads through MiXCR, storing one row per CDR3 protein. In the table there are about 210,000 distinct CDR3 sequences, around 95% of which are singletons. Input material: CD4+ T cells from PBMCs. These TCRs come from a human donor with multiple sclerosis.

This chain links TRBV30 with TRBJ2-1, with D perhaps TRBD1 or TRBD2 (5 bases each). CDR3 size: 15 residues. Trimming left V 2 bases short and J 4 bases short, with 15 bases between. Germline CDR1 is GTSNPN and CDR2 is SVGIG (reference sequence). DNA for the CDR3: TGTGCCTGGAGTAGGAGGACAAGCACTTACAATGAGCAGTTCTTC. Translation gives CAWSRRTSTYNEQFF.

The gene calls are TRBV7-2 and TRBJ2-1; 12 nucleotides line up with TRBD2. With 6 bases clipped from V and 8 bases from J, the junction kept 8 bases outside the gene matches. Per germline, CDR1 SGHTA and CDR2 FQGNSA. The CDR3 is 15 residues long. The CDR3 nucleotides are TGTGCCAGCAGTCGTACTAGCGGGAGGATCGATGAGCAGTTCTTC. Protein: CASSRTSGRIDEQFF.

This chain joins TRBV19 and TRBJ2-7, with 9 bases identical to TRBD1. The CDR3 is made up of 14 amino acids. Losses at the gene ends were 7 bases for V and 1 base for J; bases not matched to a gene: 5. In germline, CDR1 is LNHDA, CDR2 SQIVND (reference sequence). CDR3 sequence reads: CASNAGTGSYEQYF. CDR3 DNA sequence: TGTGCCAGTAATGCCGGGACAGGGTCCTACGAGCAGTACTTC.

The chain employs TRBV23-1 and TRBJ2-2; D may be TRBD1 or TRBD2 (5 bases each). Being an ORF, TRBV23-1 has a function that is uncertain. The ends were cut back, 3 bases at V and 5 bases at J, with 16 bases in the middle. The CDR3 has 16 residues. CDR3 nucleotide sequence: TGCGCCAGCAGTCAGAGGGACCCCTTGCGAACCGGGGAGCTGTTTTTT. This gives the protein CASSQRDPLRTGELFF.

J is TRBJ1-2 and V is TRBV5-1, with no clear D. With 7 bases removed from V and 7 bases from J, the gap between germline ends came to 2 bases. Germline V lookup: CDR1 SGHRS, CDR2 YFSETQ. This CDR3 spans 8 amino acids. The CDR3 protein is CASVGYTF. CDR3 nucleotides: TGCGCCAGCGTTGGCTACACCTTC.